These 28 T cell receptor beta chains were sequenced from one sample in a study of T-cell memory formation after mild COVID-19. TCRdb re-called the 5' RACE reads through MiXCR, storing one row per CDR3 protein. The table lists a few hundred thousand distinct CDR3 sequences, approximately 21% of them singletons. The sequenced sample was PBMCs or a T cell subset sorted from them (not recorded which). Receptor source: an adult woman who had mild COVID-19 (a few samples of this study predate the infection). Cell type and time point are not known.

This clonotype has a handful of counts. CDR3 coding DNA: TGTGCCAGCAGCGTGCGGGGGGCGGATACAGATACGCAGTATTTT. Translation gives CASSVRGADTDTQYF. The chain carries TRBV9 and TRBJ2-3; 8 nucleotides line up with TRBD2. The J segment lost 3 bases and the V segment lost 2 bases, leaving 5 bases of the junction unmatched. CDR3 length: 15 residues. CDR1 and CDR2 from the germline V gene are SGDLS and YYNGEE.

This chain connects TRBV7-9 to TRBJ2-5, with D unresolved. CDR1 and CDR2 from the germline V gene are SEHNR and FQNEAQ (reference sequence). V lost 5 bases and J lost 2, with 9 bases in between. The CDR3 loop spans 13 amino acids. This CDR3 is CASSRSGQETQYF. The CDR3 bases are TGTGCCAGCAGCCGCTCGGGTCAAGAGACCCAGTACTTC.

V and J are TRBV5-5 and TRBJ2-5; 8 bases align to TRBD1. CDR1 SGHKS and CDR2 YYEKEE come from the germline V gene (reference sequence). CDR3 length equals 17 residues. With V trimmed by 2 bases and J by 1 base, 10 bases remained unmatched. The CDR3 spells CASSFRMGQGAQETQYF. The CDR3 bases are TGTGCCAGCAGCTTTAGGATGGGGCAGGGGGCCCAAGAGACCCAGTACTTC.

The chain links TRBV6-6 to TRBJ2-1, with 8 nucleotides matching TRBD2. Germline V CDR1 and CDR2: MNHNY, SVGAGI (reference sequence). This CDR3 has 15 residues. Unmatched junction bases numbered 10, after V lost 6 bases and J lost 6 bases. This CDR3 reads CASSTTSGQSNEQFF. CDR3 DNA sequence: TGTGCCAGCAGCACCACTAGCGGCCAGAGCAATGAGCAGTTCTTC.

This clonotype was detected only a few times. The rearrangement links TRBV29-1 to TRBJ2-1; 7 bases align to TRBD2. Germline lookup yields CDR1 SQVTM and CDR2 ANQGSEA. The CDR3 has 14 amino acids. V gave up 4 bases and J gave up 6 bases; unmatched junction bases: 9. The DNA of the CDR3 is TGCAGCGTTGGAAGGGCCGGGGGGAGCAATGAGCAGTTCTTC. It codes for CSVGRAGGSNEQFF.

There are a few counts of this clonotype. This sequence joins TRBV29-1 and TRBJ1-1, with 9 bases that match TRBD1. With 7 bases clipped from V and 1 base from J, the junction kept 4 bases outside the gene matches. The CDR3 is 13 amino acids. From germline, CDR1 is SQVTM and CDR2 ANQGSEA. DNA for the CDR3: TGCAGCGCCCGGGGACAGGGGAACACTGAAGCTTTCTTT. Translation: CSARGQGNTEAFF.

This clonotype was found a few times. The chain uses TRBV29-1 and TRBJ1-2, with D possibly matching TRBD1 (5 bases). Trimming shortened V by 3 bases and J by 4 bases, and 12 bases separated the two germline ends. CDR1 is SQVTM, CDR2 ANQGSEA, per germline. This CDR3 is 13 amino acids long. CDR3 region: CSVEPGQSYGYTF. The DNA for the CDR3 is TGCAGCGTTGAGCCAGGGCAGTCCTATGGCTACACCTTC.

The sample holds a few counts of this clonotype. The chain combines TRBV11-1 with TRBJ2-1, with TRBD2 matching over 9 bases. This CDR3 contains 16 residues. Germline CDR1 is SGHAT and CDR2 is FQDESV (reference sequence). V trimming: 0 bases; J trimming: 6 bases; junction bases outside the gene matches: 6. In nucleotides, the CDR3 is TGTGCCAGCAGCTTAGCGAGTCTAGCGGGGACCAATGAGCAGTTCTTC. Its translation: CASSLASLAGTNEQFF.

This chain links TRBV29-1 with TRBJ1-4, with D uncertain. The V gene's germline CDR1 is SQVTM and CDR2 ANQGSEA. This CDR3 region has 12 residues. Trimming cost V 4 bases and J 2 bases, with 5 bases left between them. The chain's CDR3 is CSVAETNEKLFF. In DNA form, the CDR3 reads TGCAGCGTTGCGGAGACTAATGAAAAACTGTTTTTT.

This clonotype was counted only a few times. The chain has TRBV29-1 and TRBJ1-1; TRBD1 matches 7 bases. V dropped 4 bases and J dropped 1; count of bases not matched to a gene: 9. Per germline, CDR1 SQVTM and CDR2 ANQGSEA. The CDR3 has 15 residues. The CDR3 DNA reads TGCAGCGTTGGAGGCCTCGGGACAGAGAACACTGAAGCTTTCTTT. Its translation: CSVGGLGTENTEAFF.

This clonotype was seen only a few times. J is TRBJ1-5 and V is TRBV27, with TRBD1 matching 9 bases. The J segment lost 7 bases and the V segment lost 6 bases, leaving 7 bases of the junction unmatched. In germline, CDR1 is MNHEY, CDR2 SMNVEV (reference sequence). CDR3 length: 14 residues. CDR3 amino acids: CASSSDRGRQPQHF. The CDR3 DNA reads TGTGCCAGCAGCTCGGACAGGGGAAGACAGCCCCAGCATTTT.

A remark on this clonotype: The junction shows a germline mismatch at one end, possibly a read error. The V and J genes are TRBV12-3 or TRBV12-4 and TRBJ2-1; 10 positions agree with TRBD1. The CDR3 runs to 14 residues. The CDR3 here is CARSLGDRGHEQFF. The CDR3 DNA is TGTGCCAGAAGTTTAGGGGACAGGGGACATGAGCAGTTCTTC.

V usage is TRBV18 and J usage is TRBJ1-4; D not certain. Germline V gives CDR1 KGHSH, CDR2 LQKENI. The ends were cut back, 0 bases at V and 5 bases at J, with 16 bases in the middle. The CDR3 sequence is 17 residues long. CDR3 region: CASSPPSGAGGNEKLFF. CDR3 DNA: TGTGCCAGCTCACCACCCTCCGGCGCGGGAGGGAATGAAAAACTGTTTTTT.

This clonotype occurred many times. The gene calls are TRBV4-1 and TRBJ2-7; 10 nucleotides agree with TRBD1. The CDR3 loop spans 16 amino acids. J was trimmed by 2 bases and V by 4 bases; bases with no gene match: 8. The germline V gene encodes CDR1 MGHRA and CDR2 YSYEKL. The CDR3 nucleotides read TGCGCCAGCAGCCGAATGGGACAGGGGATTGCCTACGAGCAGTACTTC. It encodes CASSRMGQGIAYEQYF.

The DNA for the CDR3 is TGTGCCAGCAGCACGGGTGATAATTCACCCCTCCACTTT. Translating it yields CASSTGDNSPLHF. The chain links TRBV7-6 to TRBJ1-6; D not resolved. This CDR3 region has 13 residues. Trimming stripped 5 bases from V and 5 bases from J, with 7 bases between. The germline V gene encodes CDR1 SGHVS and CDR2 FNYEAQ.

This clonotype was seen a handful of times. The chain employs TRBV4-2 and TRBJ2-4; D is perhaps TRBD2 (7 bases). Trimming shortened V by 1 base and J by 9 bases, and 16 bases separated the two germline ends. The CDR3 runs to 15 residues. The germline V gene encodes CDR1 LGHNA and CDR2 YNFKEQ. The DNA of the CDR3 is TGTGCCAGCAGCCAAGGCGGGGGCCTCGAAAGCATTCAGTACTTC. It translates to CASSQGGGLESIQYF.

This chain connects TRBV5-1 to TRBJ2-1; no firm D call. This CDR3 has 15 residues. The V gene lost 0 bases and the J gene lost 5 bases, with 12 bases spanning the gap. Germline lookup yields CDR1 SGHRS and CDR2 YFSETQ. The CDR3 nucleotides read TGCGCCAGCAGCTTGGTCTCTGGATTCCACAATGAGCAGTTCTTC. This encodes CASSLVSGFHNEQFF.

This clonotype was counted between two and nine times. This chain uses TRBV6-5 with TRBJ2-1, with 10 bases that match TRBD2. CDR1 is MNHEY, CDR2 SVGAGI, per germline. The CDR3 has 16 residues. J was trimmed by 1 base and V by 4 bases; bases with no gene match: 4. This CDR3 reads CASSSRTSGSYNEQFF. CDR3 DNA sequence: TGTGCCAGCAGTTCTAGGACTAGCGGTTCCTACAATGAGCAGTTCTTC.

The rearrangement uses TRBV12-3 or TRBV12-4 and TRBJ1-1; D gene uncertain. The CDR3 loop spans 12 amino acids. Trimming took off 11 bases at V and 10 bases at J, with 20 bases between the two ends. The CDR3 region has the DNA TGTGCCGACCAGACCGAGTCCGCGGCAGCTTTCTTT. Amino acids: CADQTESAAAFF.

The V gene is TRBV5-1, the J gene TRBJ2-7; 11 nucleotides line up with TRBD2. CDR3 length: 15 amino acids. Trimming at V came to 0 bases and at J to 3 bases, leaving 2 bases not matched to a gene. Looked up from germline, CDR1 is SGHRS and CDR2 is YFSETQ. The CDR3 DNA reads as TGCGCCAGCAGCTTGGAGGGACTAGCGGACTACGAGCAGTACTTC. Its protein product is CASSLEGLADYEQYF. Complete variable domain (other parts from reference TRBV5-1 and TRBJ2-7): KAGVTQTPRYLIKTRGQQVTLSCSPISGHRSVSWYQQTPGQGLQFLFEYFSETQRNKGNFPGRFSGRQFSNSRSEMNVSTLELGDSALYLCASSLEGLADYEQYFGPGTRLTVT.

The V call is TRBV13, the J call TRBJ2-1; D might be TRBD2 (6 bases). V was shortened by 5 bases and J by 6 bases, with 11 bases between the two germline ends. The CDR3 covers 13 residues. Germline V gives CDR1 PRHDT, CDR2 FYEKMQ (reference sequence). The chain's CDR3 is CASSRELVNEQFF. CDR3 nucleotide sequence: TGTGCCAGCAGCCGGGAGCTTGTCAATGAGCAGTTCTTC.

This chain uses TRBV5-1 with TRBJ2-2; 8 bases fit TRBD2. Looked up from germline, CDR1 is SGHRS and CDR2 is YFSETQ. The J segment lost 1 base and the V segment lost 0 bases, leaving 5 bases of the junction unmatched. The CDR3 is made up of 17 amino acids. The CDR3 here is CASSLEVSGVNTGELFF. CDR3 nucleotide sequence: TGCGCCAGCAGCTTGGAAGTTAGCGGGGTGAACACCGGGGAGCTGTTTTTT.

This sequence joins TRBV9 and TRBJ1-6, with D perhaps TRBD1 (5 bases). Germline V gene data show CDR1 as SGDLS and CDR2 as YYNGEE. V was trimmed by 4 bases and J by 7 bases, leaving 15 bases between them. The CDR3 sequence is 15 residues long. The CDR3 protein is CASSLLTGENSPLHF. The CDR3 coding sequence is TGTGCCAGCAGCCTTCTTACGGGGGAGAATTCACCCCTCCACTTT.

This clonotype has more than one count but fewer than ten. This sequence joins TRBV4-3 and TRBJ2-3; the match to TRBD2 covers 10 bases. The germline CDR1 and CDR2 sequences are LGHNA and YSLEER. The CDR3 sequence is 15 residues long. V lost 0 bases and J lost 7; bases outside the gene matches: 4. CDR3 DNA: TGCGCCAGCAGCCAAGAAACTAGCGGGACGTATACGCAGTATTTT. Protein product: CASSQETSGTYTQYF.

The chain links TRBV12-5 to TRBJ1-1; TRBD1 agrees at 10 bases. The CDR3 consists of 18 residues. Germline-derived CDR1 and CDR2 are LGHNT and FRNRAP. J gave up 1 base and V 6 bases, and 14 bases lay outside the gene matches. CDR3 sequence reads: CASGPGQGKVRKNTEAFF. CDR3 sequence (DNA): TGTGCTAGTGGCCCGGGACAGGGGAAGGTGAGGAAGAACACTGAAGCTTTCTTT.

The chain uses TRBV21-1 and TRBJ1-2. TRBV21-1 is reported as a pseudogene. CDR3 length: 16 amino acids. CDR3 sequence: CASSKVCQSEIYGYTF. The CDR3, as DNA: TGTGCCAGCAGCAAAGTCTGCCAATCCGAAATCTATGGCTACACCTTC.

The chain employs TRBV7-2 and TRBJ2-7; maybe TRBD2 (6 bases). The CDR3 covers 19 residues. The ends were cut back, 5 bases at V and 0 bases at J, with 26 bases in the middle. Germline CDR1 is SGHTA and CDR2 is FQGNSA. The CDR3 bases are TGTGCCAGCAGCCCAACGGTTCCATCAGAGCGGGCCTACTCCTACGAGCAGTACTTC. Residues: CASSPTVPSERAYSYEQYF. The full variable domain, with the rest looked up from reference TRBV7-2 and TRBJ2-7, is GAGVSQSPSNKVTEKGKDVELRCDPISGHTALYWYRQSLGQGLEFLIYFQGNSAPDKSGLPSDRFSAERTGGSVSTLTIQRTQQEDSAVYLCASSPTVPSERAYSYEQYFGPGTRLTVT.

This clonotype was counted between two and nine times. This chain's CDR3 is CSVVSRLMNTEAFF. In DNA form, the CDR3 reads TGCAGCGTTGTAAGCAGACTCATGAACACTGAAGCTTTCTTT. The genes are TRBV29-1 and TRBJ1-1; D gene uncertain. The CDR3 has 14 amino acids. CDR1 SQVTM and CDR2 ANQGSEA come from the germline V gene. Trimming left V 4 bases short and J 0 bases short, with 12 bases between. The variable domain in full, with the rest retrieved from reference TRBV29-1 and TRBJ1-1, is SAVISQKPSRDICQRGTSLTIQCQVDSQVTMMFWYRQQPGQSLTLIATANQGSEATYESGFVIDKFPISRPNLTFSTLTVSNMSPEDSSIYLCSVVSRLMNTEAFFGQGTRLTVV.